Below, one T cell receptor (beta chain) is given with its context. Antigen specificity is unknown. Naive-designated CD8 cells lacked CD45RO, were positively enriched for CCR7, and omitted terminally differentiated effector memory CD45RA+ cells. The record originates from a study of shared clonotypes between healthy human individuals. The overall study: Each donor contributed plates that comprised three CD4 naive, three CD4 memory, two CD8 naive and one CD8 memory. Study-level points and caveats: Apart from blood, nothing was sampled; tissue repertoires likely differ. Shared across a handful of donors were around 4.7% of the naive CD4 clonotypes.

Under the authors' procedure: Junction-only immunoSEQ sequences carried no quality scores, so filtering differed. Some clones are missing from TCRdb's copy, which holds only in-frame ones; the method was immunoSEQ multiplex PCR. V and J calls and clone size come straight from that table; D and trimming were deduced from the DNA. The sample has roughly 590,000 clones, about 95% seen once. The J segment lost 4 bases and the V segment lost 4 bases, leaving 19 bases of the junction unmatched. Germline CDR1 reads MNHNS; CDR2 reads SASEGT. The CDR3 runs 19 residues. This chain joins TRBV6-1 and TRBJ2-7, with TRBD2 matching 10 bases. This TCR was sampled from a woman under 40 in good health. Source material: naive CD8+ T cells sorted from blood. CDR3 nucleotide sequence: TGTGCCAGCAGTGCCTCCCCGTTGTTCCAGCGGGAGGGCCGGTACGAGCAGTACTTC. As protein: CASSASPLFQREGRYEQYF.